Sequencing of this TCR beta chain was carried out in a study of blood T cell repertoires in COVID-19. Germline V gene sequence: CDR1 MNHEY, CDR2 SMNVEV (reference sequence). This CDR3 spans 18 amino acids. The V end lost 2 bases, the J end lost 0 bases, and 14 bases lay between the germline ends. Sequencing was performed with immunoSEQ multiplex PCR; in TCRdb, only in-frame clones are kept and a portion is missing. The table records a few hundred thousand clones, 80% to 90% of them present only once. The chain employs TRBV27 and TRBJ1-6; weak D call: TRBD1 (6 bases). The material sequenced was PBMCs or T cells enriched from blood (not recorded which). This receptor was obtained from a woman in her thirties who had been exposed to COVID-19. CDR3 sequence (DNA): TGTGCCAGCAGTTTAAGCGGCAGGGGATTCTCCTATAATTCACCCCTCCACTTT. Translating gives CASSLSGRGFSYNSPLHF.